This T cell receptor beta chain appears in the sequencing data of a study of blood T cells in healthy people across ages. Study-wide findings and caveats: Estimates drawn from one million T cells were deemed to understate diversity.

In the case of this clonotype: Its antigen is still unknown.

V lost 1 base, J lost 7 bases, and 8 bases stayed unmatched. Per germline, CDR1 LNHDA and CDR2 SQIVND (reference sequence). The CDR3 loop spans 17 amino acids. The authors ran a second PCR of roughly 7 to 11 cycles using a sample-barcoded 5' primer and a J-beta primer mix. TCRdb redid the calling of the 5' RACE reads with MiXCR, one entry per CDR3 protein. In the table there are about 1.1 million distinct CDR3 sequences, about two fifths of which are singletons. This TCR came from a man younger than 35 in good health. Sequencing was performed on blood. V and J are TRBV19 and TRBJ2-1, with 12 bases matching TRBD2. This chain's CDR3 is CASSIGVRLAGGNEQFF. DNA for the CDR3: TGTGCCAGTAGTATAGGGGTACGGCTAGCGGGGGGGAATGAGCAGTTCTTC.